What follows is one T cell receptor (beta chain) and its context. The data originate from a study of blood T cell repertoires in COVID-19. Overall study: Researchers got acute and convalescent COVID-19 samples from the United States, Italy and Spain. T cells, B-cell-depleted T cells, or PBMCs supplied cDNA or gDNA.

The germline CDR1 and CDR2 sequences are ENHRY and SYGVKD. The CDR3 is 13 residues long. Trimming removed 2 bases at V and 4 bases at J, with 8 bases between. Per the authors' pipeline: It was from reference gene primer amplification that nucleated cell counts were estimated. This table comes from immunoSEQ multiplex PCR, and its TCRdb copy is limited to in-frame clones, with some not included. Clonal size and the V and J genes are those of that table, whereas D and trimming came from the DNA. The profile shows some 89,000 clones, roughly 89% of them singletons. The V call is TRBV10-3, the J call TRBJ2-5, with TRBD1 as a possible D gene (5 bases). The origin of this receptor is a human donor in a cohort sampled during active COVID-19. Input material: peripheral blood. The CDR3 DNA follows: TGTGCCATCAGTGAGACAGGTACAGAGACCCAGTACTTC. It encodes CAISETGTETQYF.